This T cell receptor beta chain derives from a study of blood T cell repertoires in COVID-19. At the level of the study: Samples of COVID-19 (acute and convalescent) were obtained from the United States, Italy and Spain. From T cells, B-cell-depleted T cells, or PBMCs came the material, which was cDNA or gDNA.

Germline CDR1 is SGHVS and CDR2 is FNYEAQ. This CDR3 region has 17 residues. V shed 1 base and J 4 bases; nucleotides not matched to a gene: 8. In the source study's methods: Estimation of nucleated cell counts relied on the amplification of reference gene primers. Profiled with immunoSEQ multiplex PCR; TCRdb holds only in-frame clones, not every one. V and J calls plus clone size are reproduced from that table; the DNA served to infer D and trimming. The table records roughly 200,000 clones, around 80% of them present only once. The genes are TRBV7-6 and TRBJ1-3; 9 nucleotides line up with TRBD1. Sequences were obtained from peripheral blood. The sequence derives from a woman of 80 years or more with active or convalescent COVID-19. The CDR3 DNA sequence: TGTGCCAGCAGCTTAGTCCCGGGACAGGGATACGGAAACACCATATATTTT. The encoded protein is CASSLVPGQGYGNTIYF.